One sample yielded the 5 T cell receptor beta chains listed below, sequenced in a study of memory CD4+ T cells and cytomegalovirus serostatus. Single viable CD3+CD4+CD8-CD45RO+ cells were sorted as the memory CD4+ T cells. Repertoires were generated with immunoSEQ multiplex PCR, while TCRdb's copy carries only in-frame clones and drops some. This sample has some 60,000 clones, with 70% to 85% found just once. Sequenced material: memory CD4+ T cells from blood. All receptors come from an adult in good health and CMV-seropositive.

This clone was seen more than once but under ten times. At one of its ends the junction is not consistent with the germline gene, which may arise from a read error. The DNA of the CDR3 is TGTGCCAGCAGCTCCAACCTGGGACGGTCCCACTTC. Translation gives CASSSNLGRSHF. This chain joins TRBV5-6 and TRBJ1-2, with D perhaps TRBD1 (5 bases). CDR1 is SGHDT, CDR2 YYEEEE, per germline. The CDR3 is 12 residues long.

The chain employs TRBV6-1 and TRBJ1-5, with D possibly matching TRBD1 (5 bases). V was pared by 10 bases and J by 3 bases, with 13 bases between. This CDR3 contains 13 residues. Germline lookup yields CDR1 MNHNS and CDR2 SASEGT. CDR3 protein: CATLGGNNQPQHF. The CDR3 DNA is TGTGCCACCCTCGGGGGGAACAATCAGCCCCAGCATTTT.

The J gene is TRBJ2-3, the V gene TRBV19, with D uncertain. CDR3 length equals 13 residues. Germline V gives CDR1 LNHDA, CDR2 SQIVND (reference sequence). V lost 3 bases to trimming and J lost 5 bases, with 9 bases between them. The CDR3 loop is CASSIGFKDTQYF. CDR3 in DNA: TGTGCCAGTAGTATCGGATTCAAAGATACGCAGTATTTT.

The V call is TRBV4-2, the J call TRBJ2-2; D ambiguous. This CDR3 has 14 amino acids. Trimming removed 0 bases from V and 6 bases from J, with 8 bases in between. The germline V gene has CDR1 LGHNA and CDR2 YNFKEQ. CDR3 bases: TGTGCCAGCAGCCAAGATCCAGAGGCCGGGGAGCTGTTTTTT. It specifies CASSQDPEAGELFF.

DNA of the CDR3: TGTGCCAGCAGCCAAGCCGGTTACACAGGGGTCTCTGAAGCTTTCTTT. Residues: CASSQAGYTGVSEAFF. The rearrangement links TRBV11-2 to TRBJ1-1, with TRBD1 identical over 7 bases. CDR3 size: 16 residues. V dropped 5 bases and J dropped 6; count of bases not matched to a gene: 15. CDR1 is SGHAT and CDR2 is FQNNGV in the germline V gene.